This T cell receptor beta chain was recovered during a study of blood T cells in healthy people across ages. The germline V gene has CDR1 DFQATT and CDR2 SNEGSKA (reference sequence). This CDR3 is 15 amino acids long. V lost 1 base, J lost 3 bases, and 14 bases lay in between. Using a J-beta primer mix together with a sample-barcoded 5' primer, a second PCR was run for roughly 6 to 12 cycles. MiXCR was run by TCRdb on the 5' RACE reads, yielding one entry per CDR3 protein. The top ten clones hold around 3% of a sample with some 850,000 distinct CDR3 sequences, under 30% of them seen once. These same records also appear under a second study, on T cells of mothers and their children.

The source of this sequence is a boy under 18 in good health. The V and J genes are TRBV20-1 and TRBJ2-3; weak D call: TRBD2 (6 bases). What was sequenced was blood. CDR3: CSARVSARGTDTQYF. As DNA, the CDR3 is TGCAGTGCTAGAGTCTCTGCCCGGGGGACAGATACGCAGTATTTT.